This T cell receptor (beta chain) was sequenced during a study of blood T cells in healthy people across ages. General study points: Strong correlation was found linking TCR beta diversity to naive T cell percentage. A conclusive naive versus antigen-experienced comparison was prevented by the unsorted PBMCs. Considered underestimates were the diversity estimates obtained from one million T cells. Older individuals had lower TCR beta diversity per million T cells (the decline was roughly linear).

This clonotype showed up just a few times. Its specificity is unknown. Through a sample-barcoded 5' primer and a J-beta primer mix, a second PCR was run for roughly 6 to 11 cycles. TCRdb recomputed calls from the 5' RACE reads with MiXCR, one row per CDR3 protein. This sample carries roughly 1,300,000 distinct CDR3 sequences, around 59% of them seen once, and the ten largest clones take approximately 7%. Germline CDR1 MNHEY, CDR2 SVGAGI. CDR3 length equals 13 residues. Losses at the gene ends were 2 bases for V and 7 bases for J; bases not matched to a gene: 2. Input material: blood. This TCR derives from a man aged 18 to 30 in good health. The V and J genes are TRBV6-5 and TRBJ2-1, with 7 positions matching TRBD2. For the CDR3, the DNA is TGTGCCAGCAGTTACGGGGGGGAGAATGAGCAGTTCTTC. It specifies CASSYGGENEQFF.